This T cell receptor beta chain appears in the sequencing data of a study of cytomegalovirus exposure and HLA in healthy donors. For the study at large: Among roughly 180 million T cells, an earlier analysis found 117 million unique TCR beta sequences. Findings and caveats of the study: Cytomegalovirus association was listed for 164 TCR beta chains. Among the sequence variants, a highly shared cluster was likely an artifact of sequencing. A later analysis showed that HLA-associated TCR beta chains had undergone more clonal expansion than equally common others.

Points on this clone: Its antigen remains unidentified.

The primer mix had 60 Vbeta and 13 Jbeta primers. This table comes from immunoSEQ multiplex PCR, and its TCRdb copy is limited to in-frame clones, with some not included. The sample's table shows about 110,000 clones. The clonotype was recovered from a man between 18 and 29 years old in good health and CMV-seronegative. The sample taken for sequencing was PBMCs.

The CDR3 loop reads CASSQDRGALSSYNEQFF. The CDR3 coding sequence is TGCGCCAGCAGCCAAGATAGGGGCGCCCTGAGCTCCTACAATGAGCAGTTCTTC. The rearrangement joins TRBV4-1 to TRBJ2-1, with a possible D match to TRBD1 (5 bases). V lost 0 bases to trimming and J lost 0 bases, with 15 bases between them. Germline V lookup: CDR1 MGHRA, CDR2 YSYEKL. This CDR3 has 18 residues.